This TCR beta chain is drawn from a study of immune cell composition in non-small cell lung cancer (dated by TCRdb to the late 2010s). Broadly, across the study: Histologic subtype was assigned using H&E plus p63, CK5, Napsin A and TTF-1 immunohistochemistry, mainly lung adenocarcinoma or squamous cell carcinoma. TCR-beta sequencing from Adaptive Biotechnologies was done on 32 to 35 paired sets of NSCLC tumour and non-adjacent lung specimens and on some 27 tumour-only specimens. Supplementary cohort #1 consisted of 10 lung adenocarcinoma cases with paired tumour/lung TCR-beta sequencing and with TIL populations generated to assess tumour reactivity. Several tumour specimens with TCR-beta data were of rare histological subtypes and were excluded from the subtype comparisons.

The full study reports these points: The reactivity cohort included only 10 or so cases, and whether tumour-reactive clones share sequences with the dominant in vivo tumour-associated clones was not shown. Smoking pack-years did not significantly correlate with tumour TCR-beta clonality. Across under 12 adenocarcinoma cases, the maximal tumour-associated clone frequency showed a strong correlation with TIL tumour reactivity, but overall clonality showed no such correlation. Tumour-associated clones >0.5% occurred in nearly half of NSCLC cases: about 35% of adenocarcinomas versus approximately 82% of squamous carcinomas.

Non-adjacent lung tissue from the same patient, taken as far from the tumour as possible and at least 3 cm away, was used for the normal lung samples. Frozen aliquots of unsorted single-cell suspensions were used for genomic DNA extraction with the QIAamp DNA kit. Tissues were received within 2 hours of resection and were immediately processed into single-cell suspensions. Tissue was mechanically dissociated and enzymatically digested with DNase I, collagenase I and hyaluronidase for approximately 30 minutes at 37 °C, then filtered and RBC-lysed. As regards this clone: Its target antigen remains unknown. Nothing much larger sits one base from this clone, and base qualities are not available.

TCR-beta CDR3 regions were amplified from genomic DNA by a two-step multiplex PCR, with the second step adding Illumina-compatible adaptors. As a commercial immunoSEQ service, TCR-beta immunosequencing was carried out on an Illumina platform. On the authors' methods: Repertoires were described by productive clonality and by Top 10 Clones, which is the percentage of T-cell templates coming from the ten most frequent sequences. Values of productive clonality ranged from 0 to 1, with a monoclonal population indicated by a value of 1. Tumour-associated clones were defined as sequences comprising at least 0.1% of tumour T-cell templates but absent from matched non-adjacent lung, identified via log10 scatter plots. Analyses were done in GraphPad Prism7 and R, with Student's t-tests for two-group comparisons, ANOVA for stages, and linear regression for relationships. TCRdb took this table from immuneACCESS and kept in-frame rearrangements with V and J called. Such tables lack part of the clones; where checked against another copy, unresolved V genes explain under half of the gap, and the rest is unexplained. The DNA was the basis for D and trimming; V, J and clone size are from that table. In all, the sample holds 3,500 to 5,000 clones, and over 60% of those were seen once. About 9% of the sample comes from the top ten.

Sequences SGHAT (CDR1) and FQDESV (CDR2) are obtained from the germline V gene (reference sequence). The CDR3 goes from the cysteine to the phenylalanine over 14 residues. The entry retains the CDR3 DNA only, 42 bases that are in frame from base 1. V is shortened by 5 bases, J by 4 bases, and the region joining them spans 12 bases. Sequenced: non-adjacent lung tissue. The sequence derives from a human donor with non-small cell lung cancer. The sequence joins TRBV11-1 to TRBJ1-5, with the D gene not clear enough to name. The nucleotide sequence reads TGTGCCAGCAGCCCAGGTGGGCAGAATCAGCCCCAGCATTTT. The encoded protein is CASSPGGQNQPQHF.